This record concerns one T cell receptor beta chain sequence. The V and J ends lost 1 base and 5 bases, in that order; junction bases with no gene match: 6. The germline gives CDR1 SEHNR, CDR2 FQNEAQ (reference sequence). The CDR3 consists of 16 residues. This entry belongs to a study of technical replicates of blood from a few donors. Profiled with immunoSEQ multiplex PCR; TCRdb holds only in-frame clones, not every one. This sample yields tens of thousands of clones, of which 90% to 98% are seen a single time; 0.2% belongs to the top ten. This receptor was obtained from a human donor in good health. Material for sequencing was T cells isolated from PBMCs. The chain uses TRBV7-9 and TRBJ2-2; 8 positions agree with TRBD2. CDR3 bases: TGTGCCAGCAGCTTAGATACTAGCGGAGGGACCGGGGAGCTGTTTTTT. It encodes CASSLDTSGGTGELFF.